This T cell receptor beta chain is from a study of blood T cell repertoires in COVID-19. Whole-study context: Researchers got acute and convalescent COVID-19 samples from the United States, Italy and Spain. From T cells, B-cell-depleted T cells, or PBMCs came the material, which was cDNA or gDNA.

CDR1 SGHRS and CDR2 YFSETQ come from the germline V gene. The CDR3 is made up of 14 amino acids. The V end was cut by 0 bases, the J end by 7 bases, with 13 bases between. Original data processing: Amplification of reference gene primers provided the estimated nucleated cell counts. TCRdb keeps only in-frame clones here, not all; method: immunoSEQ multiplex PCR. The V and J calls and clone size come from that table; D and trimming were worked out from the DNA. The sample has around 120,000 clones, 70% to 90% seen once; the top ten hold 7.9%. The sequenced material came from peripheral blood. This clonotype was sampled from a man between 65 and 79 years old who had recovered from COVID-19. The chain uses TRBV5-1 and TRBJ2-5, with a weak D call TRBD1 (5 bases). The CDR3 coding sequence is TGCGCCAGCAGCTTGGCTTCGAGCCAGGGGACCCAGTACTTC. Translated: CASSLASSQGTQYF.